This entry lists 12 T cell receptor beta chains sequenced from one sample in a study of T-cell reconstitution after alpha-beta-depleted transplantation in children. The TCRbeta library was prepared with unique molecular identifiers. TCRdb processed the PCR reads anew with MiXCR; each CDR3 protein has one entry. The sample contains about 230,000 distinct CDR3 sequences, 8.5% to 10% of which appear only once. The sequences come from PBMCs from the stem cell graft donor, collected from the stem cell graft. All receptors come from a human donor who donated a stem cell graft to a child with acute lymphoblastic leukemia.

The chain employs TRBV6-5 and TRBJ1-2; 7 nucleotides align to TRBD1. V shed 4 bases, J shed 0 bases, and the junction held 5 bases outside the gene matches. The germline CDR1 and CDR2 sequences are MNHEY and SVGAGI. The CDR3 spans 15 residues. The CDR3 DNA sequence: TGTGCCAGCAGTTTTTTGACAGGGACTAACTATGGCTACACCTTC. Translated, it gives CASSFLTGTNYGYTF.

The rearrangement links TRBV13 to TRBJ2-2; 8 nucleotides align to TRBD2. This CDR3 spans 19 amino acids. J was trimmed by 0 bases and V by 2 bases; bases with no gene match: 11. Germline V gene data show CDR1 as PRHDT and CDR2 as FYEKMQ (reference sequence). CDR3 coding DNA: TGTGCCAGCAGCTTACCCGTAGGAAGCGGGGGCCCGAACACCGGGGAGCTGTTTTTT. Amino acid sequence: CASSLPVGSGGPNTGELFF.

V usage is TRBV6-1 and J usage is TRBJ2-1, with 7 nucleotides matching TRBD2. CDR1 MNHNS and CDR2 SASEGT come from the germline V gene. This CDR3 is 13 amino acids long. V lost 4 bases and J lost 6; bases outside the gene matches: 3. CDR3 nucleotides: TGTGCCAGCAGTGGCCAGCGGGGCAATGAGCAGTTCTTC. Its protein product is CASSGQRGNEQFF.

The table lists this clonotype with many counts. The chain uses TRBV12-3 or TRBV12-4 and TRBJ2-3; 9 bases map to TRBD2. V gave up 5 bases and J gave up 6 bases; unmatched junction bases: 9. The CDR3 contains 15 residues. The chain's CDR3 is CASSRTSGFGDTQYF. CDR3 in DNA: TGTGCCAGCAGTCGAACTAGCGGGTTCGGGGATACGCAGTATTTT.

This clonotype was observed a handful of times. This chain links TRBV5-6 with TRBJ1-6; D gene unclear. The CDR3 spans 16 residues. The V end was cut by 2 bases, the J end by 7 bases, with 16 bases between. Per the germline V gene, CDR1 is SGHDT and CDR2 is YYEEEE. Here the CDR3 DNA reads TGTGCCAGCAGCTTCCAAGGACTGTCCTCGAATTCACCCCTCCACTTT. The encoded protein is CASSFQGLSSNSPLHF.

This clonotype was picked up a small number of times. The V call is TRBV27, the J call TRBJ2-1, with D perhaps matching TRBD2 (6 bases). The germline V gene encodes CDR1 MNHEY and CDR2 SMNVEV (reference sequence). Trimming took 0 bases from V and 10 from J, leaving 10 bases between them. CDR3 length: 13 residues. CDR3 sequence reads: CASSLSGGREQFF. The DNA of the CDR3 is TGTGCCAGCAGTTTATCGGGTGGGAGGGAGCAGTTCTTC.

This clonotype came up many times. The V gene is TRBV20-1, the J gene TRBJ1-2; the D gene is possibly TRBD1 (6 bases). V shed 8 bases and J shed 5 bases, with 15 bases lying between them. CDR3 length equals 12 residues. CDR1 and CDR2 (germline): DFQATT, SNEGSKA (reference sequence). The CDR3 loop reads CSTYGQPYGYTF. In DNA, the CDR3 is TGCAGTACCTACGGACAGCCTTATGGCTACACCTTC.

This clonotype was observed at least ten times. The chain combines TRBV10-3 with TRBJ2-1; D not resolved. Trimming removed 5 bases at V and 7 bases at J, with 12 bases between. Germline CDR1 reads ENHRY; CDR2 reads SYGVKD. The length of the CDR3 is 13 residues. The CDR3 sequence: CAISYEGWNEQFF. The DNA for the CDR3 is TGTGCCATCAGTTATGAAGGGTGGAATGAGCAGTTCTTC.

This clonotype occurred many times. V gene TRBV12-3 or TRBV12-4 combines with J gene TRBJ2-2, with unresolved D. Deletions cut 0 bases from V and 6 bases from J, with 5 bases between. CDR3 length: 13 residues. The CDR3, as DNA: TGTGCCAGCAGTTTAGCGTCAGCCGGGGAGCTGTTTTTT. Translation: CASSLASAGELFF.

A few counts support this clonotype. Written as DNA, the CDR3 is TGCAGTGCTTTCCTCGTGGGCGGGGAAAGCACAGATACGCAGTATTTT. Translating gives CSAFLVGGESTDTQYF. The genes are TRBV20-1 and TRBJ2-3; perhaps TRBD2 as D (6 bases). Germline V gives CDR1 DFQATT, CDR2 SNEGSKA (reference sequence). The germline V and J ends were trimmed by 5 bases and 0 bases, with 18 bases remaining between them. The CDR3 extends over 16 amino acids.

V and J are TRBV7-8 and TRBJ2-1; a weak D match, TRBD1 (6 bases). Germline values: CDR1 SGHVS, CDR2 FQNEAQ. The CDR3 is 15 amino acids. With 3 bases removed from V and 3 bases from J, the gap between germline ends came to 12 bases. The CDR3 sequence: CASSFMGADYNEQFF. The DNA of the CDR3 is TGTGCCAGCAGCTTTATGGGGGCTGACTACAATGAGCAGTTCTTC.

This clonotype occurred many times. This chain joins TRBV5-1 and TRBJ2-7, with D hard to call. Germline V lookup: CDR1 SGHRS, CDR2 YFSETQ. Trimming left V 0 bases short and J 3 bases short, with 4 bases between. This CDR3 spans 12 amino acids. In DNA, the CDR3 is TGCGCCAGCAGCTTGGAATTCTACGAGCAGTACTTC. It is translated as CASSLEFYEQYF.